The clone carrying this TCR beta chain was picked up many times. The antigen remains undetermined. This sample is drawn from a study of identical twins. General observations from the study: Invariant MAIT and iNKT cells are populations that could partly confound zero-insertion analyses.

TCRdb re-called the 5' RACE reads through MiXCR, storing one row per CDR3 protein. The sample has approximately 210,000 distinct CDR3 sequences, 6% to 7% seen once. From germline, CDR1 is MNHEY and CDR2 SMNVEV (reference sequence). This CDR3 contains 9 residues. The V gene lost 5 bases and the J gene lost 13 bases, with 9 bases spanning the gap. Another study also made use of these data, one on T cells expressing NK-cell markers.

Sequencing was performed on CD8+ T cells sorted from blood. The rearrangement joins TRBV27 to TRBJ2-7, with D maybe TRBD1 (5 bases). This TCR was recovered from a woman aged 18-30 years in good health. Here the CDR3 reads CASSPQGYF. The CDR3, as DNA: TGTGCCAGCAGTCCCCAGGGATACTTC.